These 9 T cell receptor beta chains were sequenced from one sample in a study of cytomegalovirus exposure and HLA in healthy donors. The PCR had 60 Vbeta and 13 Jbeta primers. Assay used: immunoSEQ multiplex PCR; TCRdb lists only in-frame clones, some missing. The sample has around 120,000 clones, 80% seen once. Specimen: PBMCs. Receptors originate from a female donor in good health and CMV-seropositive.

The chain is built from TRBV5-1 and TRBJ2-7, with 12 bases identical to TRBD2. Germline V gene lookup returns CDR1 SGHRS and CDR2 YFSETQ. The CDR3 totals 17 residues. Trimming cost V 4 bases and J 0 bases; bases outside gene matches: 8. CDR3 coding DNA: TGCGCCAGCAGCCCTCGGCTAGCGGGGGGGTTCTCCTACGAGCAGTACTTC. Translation gives CASSPRLAGGFSYEQYF.

The chain recombines TRBV28 with TRBJ1-5; 8 positions agree with TRBD1. CDR3 length: 12 amino acids. Germline CDR1 MDHEN, CDR2 SYDVKM. V was pared by 7 bases and J by 5 bases, with 1 base of the junction left unmatched. CDR3 DNA: TGTGCCAGCAAACAGGGGGATCAGCCCCAGCATTTT. Translated, it gives CASKQGDQPQHF.

The chain recombines TRBV7-3 with TRBJ2-1; possibly TRBD1 for D (6 bases). Trimming stripped 5 bases from V and 7 bases from J, with 18 bases between. The CDR3 loop spans 15 amino acids. The germline V gene has CDR1 SGHTA and CDR2 FQGTGA. DNA of the CDR3: TGTGCCAGCAGCCGGTGGGGGCCGGGGATGAATGAGCAGTTCTTC. This sequence encodes CASSRWGPGMNEQFF.

This sequence joins TRBV29-1 and TRBJ1-1; the D gene is possibly TRBD1 (5 bases). Germline CDR1 reads SQVTM; CDR2 reads ANQGSEA. V was trimmed by 5 bases and J by 11 bases, leaving 12 bases between them. The CDR3 loop spans 10 amino acids. CDR3: CSVSQGGAFF. DNA for the CDR3: TGCAGCGTTAGTCAGGGAGGCGCTTTCTTT. The full variable domain, its missing parts supplied by reference TRBV29-1 and TRBJ1-1, is SAVISQKPSRDICQRGTSLTIQCQVDSQVTMMFWYRQQPGQSLTLIATANQGSEATYESGFVIDKFPISRPNLTFSTLTVSNMSPEDSSIYLCSVSQGGAFFGQGTRLTVV.

V gene TRBV5-4 combines with J gene TRBJ2-7; TRBD1 might be the D (6 bases). Germline V gives CDR1 SGHNT, CDR2 YYREEE (reference sequence). The CDR3 has 11 amino acids. Trimming pared 4 bases from V and 5 bases from J, leaving 7 bases between. The CDR3 loop is CASSRGNEQYF. The CDR3 DNA sequence: TGTGCCAGCAGCAGGGGGAACGAGCAGTACTTC.

The chain is built from TRBV5-6 and TRBJ2-7; D possibly corresponds to TRBD2 (6 bases). Germline CDR1 SGHDT, CDR2 YYEEEE. This CDR3 spans 15 amino acids. The ends were cut back, 5 bases at V and 3 bases at J, with 18 bases in the middle. Here the CDR3 DNA reads TGTGCCAGCAGTCCGGCCCTGGGGGGATACTACGAGCAGTACTTC. It translates to CASSPALGGYYEQYF.

In its sample, this clone was seen once. Other DNA sequences of this sample code for an identical CDR3. The chain recombines TRBV9 with TRBJ1-4; TRBD1 matches at 9 bases. The CDR3 consists of 17 residues. Germline assignment: CDR1 SGDLS and CDR2 YYNGEE. Unmatched junction bases numbered 9, after V lost 3 bases and J lost 3 bases. CDR3 sequence reads: CASSATGGALANEKLFF. The CDR3 DNA is TGTGCCAGCAGCGCCACAGGGGGCGCGTTGGCTAATGAAAAACTGTTTTTT.

The V and J genes are TRBV5-5 and TRBJ1-4; D unresolved. Looked up from germline, CDR1 is SGHKS and CDR2 is YYEKEE (reference sequence). V gave up 2 bases and J gave up 0 bases, with 5 bases separating them. This CDR3 is built from 14 residues. The CDR3 protein is CASSFGSTNEKLFF. Here the CDR3 DNA reads TGTGCCAGCAGCTTCGGGTCAACTAATGAAAAACTGTTTTTT.

The chain couples TRBV9 to TRBJ2-3; 7 bases are shared with TRBD2. Germline V lookup: CDR1 SGDLS, CDR2 YYNGEE. Trimming took 4 bases from V and 2 from J; bases not matched to a gene: 4. CDR3 size: 14 residues. The CDR3 sequence: CASSLSGATDTQYF. The DNA of the CDR3 is TGTGCCAGCAGCCTAAGCGGGGCCACAGATACGCAGTATTTT.